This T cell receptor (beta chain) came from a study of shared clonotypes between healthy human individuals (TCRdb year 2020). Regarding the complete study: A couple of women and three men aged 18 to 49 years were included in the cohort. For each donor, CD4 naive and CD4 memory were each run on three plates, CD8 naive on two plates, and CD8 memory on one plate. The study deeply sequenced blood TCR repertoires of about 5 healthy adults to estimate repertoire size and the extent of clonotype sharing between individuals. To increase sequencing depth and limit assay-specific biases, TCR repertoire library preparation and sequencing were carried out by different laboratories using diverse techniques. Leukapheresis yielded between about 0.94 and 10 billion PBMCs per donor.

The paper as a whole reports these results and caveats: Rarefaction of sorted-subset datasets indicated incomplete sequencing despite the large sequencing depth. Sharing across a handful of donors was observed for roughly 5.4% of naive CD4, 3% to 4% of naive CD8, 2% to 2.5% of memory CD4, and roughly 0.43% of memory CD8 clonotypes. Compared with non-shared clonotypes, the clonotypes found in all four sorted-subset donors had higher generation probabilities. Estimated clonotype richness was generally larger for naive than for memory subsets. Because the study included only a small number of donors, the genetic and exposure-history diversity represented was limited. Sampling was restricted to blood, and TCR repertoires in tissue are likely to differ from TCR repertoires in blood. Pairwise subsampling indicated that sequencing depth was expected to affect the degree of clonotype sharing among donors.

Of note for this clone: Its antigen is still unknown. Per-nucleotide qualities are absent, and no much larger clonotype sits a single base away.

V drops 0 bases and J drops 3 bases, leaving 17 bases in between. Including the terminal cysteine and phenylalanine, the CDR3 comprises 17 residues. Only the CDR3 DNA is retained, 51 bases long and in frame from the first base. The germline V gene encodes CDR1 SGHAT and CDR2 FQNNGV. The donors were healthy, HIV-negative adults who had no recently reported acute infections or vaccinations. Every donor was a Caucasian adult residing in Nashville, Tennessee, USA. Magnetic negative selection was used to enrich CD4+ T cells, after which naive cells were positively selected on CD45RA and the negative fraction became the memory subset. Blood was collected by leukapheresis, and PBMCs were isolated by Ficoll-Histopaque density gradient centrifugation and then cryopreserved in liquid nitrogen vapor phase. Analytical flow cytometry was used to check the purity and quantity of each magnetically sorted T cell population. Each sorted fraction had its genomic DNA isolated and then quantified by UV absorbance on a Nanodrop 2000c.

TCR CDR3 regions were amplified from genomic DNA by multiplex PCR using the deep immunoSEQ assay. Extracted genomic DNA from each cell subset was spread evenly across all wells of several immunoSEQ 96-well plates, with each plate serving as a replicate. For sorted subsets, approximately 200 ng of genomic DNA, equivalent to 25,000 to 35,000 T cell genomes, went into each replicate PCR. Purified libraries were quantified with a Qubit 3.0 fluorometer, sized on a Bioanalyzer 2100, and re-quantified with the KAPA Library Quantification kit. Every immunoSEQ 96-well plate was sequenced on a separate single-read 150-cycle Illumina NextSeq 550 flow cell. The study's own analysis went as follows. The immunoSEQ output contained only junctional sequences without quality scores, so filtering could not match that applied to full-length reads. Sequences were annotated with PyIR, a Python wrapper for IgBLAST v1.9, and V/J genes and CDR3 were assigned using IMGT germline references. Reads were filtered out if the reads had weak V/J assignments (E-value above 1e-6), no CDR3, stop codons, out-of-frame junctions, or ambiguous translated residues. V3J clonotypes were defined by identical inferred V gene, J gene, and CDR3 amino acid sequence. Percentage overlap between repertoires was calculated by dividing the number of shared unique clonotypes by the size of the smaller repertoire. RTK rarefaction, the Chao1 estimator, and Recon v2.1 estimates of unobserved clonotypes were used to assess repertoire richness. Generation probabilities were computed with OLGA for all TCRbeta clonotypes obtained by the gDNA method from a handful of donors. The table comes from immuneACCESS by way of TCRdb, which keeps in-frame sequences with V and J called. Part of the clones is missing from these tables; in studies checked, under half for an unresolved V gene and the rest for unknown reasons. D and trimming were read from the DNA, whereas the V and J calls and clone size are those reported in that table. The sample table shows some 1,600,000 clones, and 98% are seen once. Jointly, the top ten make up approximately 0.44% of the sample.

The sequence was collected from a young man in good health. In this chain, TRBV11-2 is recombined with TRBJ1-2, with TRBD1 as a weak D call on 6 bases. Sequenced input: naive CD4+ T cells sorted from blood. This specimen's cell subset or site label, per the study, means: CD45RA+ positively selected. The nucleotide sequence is TGTGCCAGCAGCTTAGATCCAGGGGAAACCCAATACTATGGCTACACCTTC. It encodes CASSLDPGETQYYGYTF.